Listed below are T cell receptor beta chains from one sample, sequenced in a study of persistence of HIV-infected CD4 T cells. Clones were read by immunoSEQ multiplex PCR, and TCRdb kept only the in-frame ones, dropping some. Of about 36,000 clones in the sample, 75% to 85% were seen once. For these TCRs, the target antigens are not known. The sample in question was cultured CD4+ T cells from PBMCs, obtained from a patient who received antiretroviral therapy. These TCRs come from an adult with HIV. The donor label of this sample is uncertain. CDR3s include the opening cysteine and the closing phenylalanine or tryptophan. Each record gives: J gene, V gene, CDR3 protein.

J gene: TRBJ1-6; V gene: TRBV25-1; CDR3 protein: CASRSEPYLSSPLHF
J gene: TRBJ1-2; V gene: TRBV2; CDR3 protein: CASSEDGNNYGYTF
J gene: TRBJ1-1; V gene: TRBV9; CDR3 protein: CASSMDRGAPAFF
J gene: TRBJ2-3; V gene: TRBV5-6; CDR3 protein: CASTAAEITDTQYF
J gene: TRBJ1-4; V gene: TRBV7-2; CDR3 protein: CASSLEYGNEKLFF
J gene: TRBJ1-1; V gene: TRBV6-1; CDR3 protein: CATQGPPDTEAFF
J gene: TRBJ1-1; V gene: TRBV7-9; CDR3 protein: CASSLGATEAFF
J gene: TRBJ1-1; V gene: TRBV6-6; CDR3 protein: CASSLGQDTEAFF
J gene: TRBJ2-7; V gene: TRBV6-5; CDR3 protein: CASSYSSSYEQYF
J gene: TRBJ1-1; V gene: TRBV3-1/TRBV3-2; CDR3 protein: CASSLGYMNTEAFF
J gene: TRBJ1-5; V gene: TRBV5-1; CDR3 protein: CASSLGVRQPQHF
J gene: TRBJ1-6; V gene: TRBV6-5; CDR3 protein: CASSYSGSPLHF
J gene: TRBJ2-2; V gene: TRBV6-1; CDR3 protein: CASSEARGARTGELFF
J gene: TRBJ2-2; V gene: TRBV19; CDR3 protein: CATQTSGGPTGELFF
J gene: TRBJ2-5; V gene: TRBV20-1; CDR3 protein: CSAGLGGTQYF
J gene: TRBJ1-5; V gene: TRBV7-8; CDR3 protein: CASSRSGQPQHF